The rows below give T cell receptor beta chains drawn from one sample of a study of blood T cell repertoires in COVID-19. Sequenced by immunoSEQ multiplex PCR; TCRdb stores in-frame clones only, minus some. This table has about 66,000 clones, over 75% appearing once. The sequenced sample was peripheral blood. The receptors stem from a human donor in a cohort sampled during active COVID-19. Each CDR3 is given with its conserved first and last residue. The order of the fields is clone size, J gene, V gene, CDR3 protein. Expanded clones get a size class; other rows say once, few or many, or leave the size out.

size: .; J: TRBJ2-1; V: TRBV6-2/TRBV6-3; CDR3: CASSYSETGQFF
size: .; J: TRBJ1-4; V: TRBV7-9; CDR3: CASSNQGANEKLFF
size: .; J: TRBJ2-7; V: TRBV28; CDR3: CASSNDRPTYEQYF
size: .; J: TRBJ2-3; V: TRBV10-1; CDR3: CASSEPGQGTDTQYF
size: .; J: TRBJ1-1; V: TRBV7-2; CDR3: CASSTRGIAEAFF
size: .; J: TRBJ2-1; V: TRBV9; CDR3: CASSDGLSYNEQFF
size: .; J: TRBJ1-4; V: TRBV27; CDR3: CASSLSPTRLEKLFF
size: .; J: TRBJ2-1; V: TRBV7-9; CDR3: CASSLRTSVYSYNEQFF
size: .; J: TRBJ1-2; V: TRBV28; CDR3: CASKTTARLGYTF
size: .; J: TRBJ2-3; V: TRBV5-4; CDR3: CASSLAGPSTDTQYF
size: .; J: TRBJ1-6; V: TRBV7-9; CDR3: CASSQQENSPLHF
size: once; J: TRBJ2-7; V: TRBV29-1; CDR3: CSAGTTYEQYF
size: .; J: TRBJ2-7; V: TRBV5-6; CDR3: CASSTGLNYEQYF
size: .; J: TRBJ1-5; V: TRBV28; CDR3: CASSWRVNNQPQHF
size: .; J: TRBJ2-7; V: TRBV20-1; CDR3: CSASRTSGSSNEQYF
size: .; J: TRBJ2-7; V: TRBV5-6; CDR3: CASSPGGVNYEQYF
size: .; J: TRBJ2-5; V: TRBV5-1; CDR3: CASSFGQPQETQYF
size: .; J: TRBJ2-7; V: TRBV3-1/TRBV3-2; CDR3: CASSPLAGGPHYEQYF
size: once; J: TRBJ2-2; V: TRBV11-3; CDR3: CASSPRTGFEELFF
size: once; J: TRBJ1-1; V: TRBV6-5; CDR3: CASSQQASEAFF
size: .; J: TRBJ1-1; V: TRBV7-2; CDR3: CASSFLTEAFF
size: .; J: TRBJ2-6; V: TRBV27; CDR3: CASSSGQLSGANVLTF
size: .; J: TRBJ2-3; V: TRBV9; CDR3: CASSVEEESTDTQYF
size: .; J: TRBJ1-5; V: TRBV19; CDR3: CASSMFGPRDNQPQHF
size: .; J: TRBJ1-2; V: TRBV15; CDR3: CATSRTDRDGYTF
size: .; J: TRBJ2-7; V: TRBV18; CDR3: CASSPSQGQSGEQYF
size: once; J: TRBJ2-7; V: TRBV5-1; CDR3: CASSSAGTSGKEQYF
size: .; J: TRBJ2-4; V: TRBV4-2; CDR3: CASSQDLVNIQYF
size: .; J: TRBJ2-7; V: TRBV15; CDR3: CATSTGTAGGYEQYF
size: .; J: TRBJ2-6; V: TRBV9; CDR3: CASSVGQGGANVLTF
size: once; J: TRBJ2-7; V: TRBV7-8; CDR3: CASSTREAGEQYF
size: .; J: TRBJ2-1; V: TRBV6-5; CDR3: CASSRAGGYNEQFF
size: once; J: TRBJ1-6; V: TRBV4-3; CDR3: CASSRAPSSYNSPLHF
size: .; J: TRBJ2-1; V: TRBV7-2; CDR3: CASSLQGLAAYNEQFF
size: once; J: TRBJ1-1; V: TRBV6-2/TRBV6-3; CDR3: CASSYVGTASNTETFF
size: .; J: TRBJ2-1; V: TRBV6-2/TRBV6-3; CDR3: CASSRITSTGVNEQFF
size: .; J: TRBJ2-1; V: TRBV27; CDR3: CASSFDQRSGSSYNEQFF
size: .; J: TRBJ2-1; V: TRBV5-1; CDR3: CASKSGSSYNEQFF
size: .; J: TRBJ2-1; V: TRBV6-5; CDR3: CASRPRPLEGEQFF
size: .; J: TRBJ2-3; V: TRBV3-1/TRBV3-2; CDR3: CASSFYTDTQYF
size: .; J: TRBJ1-5; V: TRBV30; CDR3: CAWSVRWGGKEDQPQHF
size: few; J: TRBJ1-2; V: TRBV27; CDR3: CASSFGGRGGDGYTF
size: .; J: TRBJ2-2; V: TRBV19; CDR3: CASSTGLAPTGELFF
size: .; J: TRBJ2-1; V: TRBV3-1/TRBV3-2; CDR3: CASSRPRSGRRSYNEQFF
size: .; J: TRBJ2-5; V: TRBV19; CDR3: CASSLGSGSFWETQYF
size: .; J: TRBJ2-1; V: TRBV5-1; CDR3: CASSYSGSSYNEQFF
size: .; J: TRBJ2-3; V: TRBV28; CDR3: CANRTSGRTDTQYF
size: .; J: TRBJ2-3; V: TRBV4-1; CDR3: CASSLIAGLAVDTQYF
size: .; J: TRBJ2-7; V: TRBV19; CDR3: CASRGQGSSYEQYF
size: .; J: TRBJ2-5; V: TRBV6-5; CDR3: CASTSGGGWRTTQYF
size: .; J: TRBJ2-7; V: TRBV12-2; CDR3: CASRMTAHEQYF
size: once; J: TRBJ1-4; V: TRBV18; CDR3: CASSPPLREKLFF